Listed below are T cell receptor beta chains from one sample, sequenced in a study of immune evolution from preneoplasia to lung adenocarcinoma. This table comes from immunoSEQ multiplex PCR, and its TCRdb copy is limited to in-frame clones, with some not included. The sample shows about 2,800 clones, 70% to 85% of them seen only once. The sequencing sample was made of FFPE atypical adenomatous hyperplasia tissue from the lung. The receptor source for this set is a person aged 70 to 85 with lung adenocarcinoma. Both conserved end residues are part of each CDR3. The D gene is left open where the match is weak. Rows give clone size only sometimes, using once, few, many, or a class for an expanded clone.

abundance	v_gene	d_gene	j_gene	CDR3nt	CDR3aa
.	TRBV29-1	TRBD2	TRBJ2-1	TGCAGCGTTGATGGTAGCGGGGAGACCACTGAGCAGTTCTTC	CSVDGSGETTEQFF
.	TRBV9	.	TRBJ2-5	TGTGCCAGCAGCGTAGATGGGGGAGGAGGTCAAGAGACCCAGTACTTC	CASSVDGGGGQETQYF
.	TRBV29-1	TRBD1	TRBJ1-1	TGCAGCGTTGGGGGACAGGGAGTGAACACTGAAGCTTTCTTT	CSVGGQGVNTEAFF
.	TRBV7-7	TRBD2	TRBJ2-1	TGTGCTAGCAGCCTCCAACCTAGCGGGAATCAGTTCTTC	CASSLQPSGNQFF
few	TRBV28	.	TRBJ2-3	TGTGCCAGCACTCCCCATGCCGGCGGAGGCGGCACAGATACGCAGTATTTT	CASTPHAGGGGTDTQYF
.	TRBV7-9	TRBD1	TRBJ2-7	TGTGCCAGCAGCCCACCGACAGGGTGGGAGCAGTACTTC	CASSPPTGWEQYF
.	TRBV9	.	TRBJ1-2	TGTGCCAGCAGCGTAGTAGATCCTACGAGAACTAACTATGGCTACACCTTC	CASSVVDPTRTNYGYTF
.	TRBV7-3	TRBD1	TRBJ2-7	TGTGCCAGCAGCACCGAGGGGGCGTCGGACGAGCAGTACTTC	CASSTEGASDEQYF
.	TRBV18	.	TRBJ2-5	TGTGCCAGCTCCCAGAATCCCGGAGAGACCCAGTACTTC	CASSQNPGETQYF
.	TRBV14	.	TRBJ2-7	TGTGCCAGCAGCTCTGTTCGGGACAGGGGGACGGGACTAGCGGTCTACGAGCAGTACTTC	CASSSVRDRGTGLAVYEQYF
.	TRBV6-5	TRBD1	TRBJ1-2	TGTGCCAGCAGTTACTCGGGGGACAGGGGAGGTCGGGGCTACACCTTC	CASSYSGDRGGRGYTF
few	TRBV6-5	TRBD1	TRBJ1-4	TGTGCCAGCAGTTACACTACAGGGGACCACGAAAAACTGTTTTTT	CASSYTTGDHEKLFF
.	TRBV11-3	.	TRBJ1-2	TGTGCCAGCAGCTTAATGAGCACCGCTAACTATGGCTACACCTTC	CASSLMSTANYGYTF
.	TRBV28	.	TRBJ2-7	TGTGCCAGCAGTCAGGGAGCCTACGAGCAGTACTTC	CASSQGAYEQYF
.	TRBV7-9	.	TRBJ1-1	TGTGCCAGCAGCTTAGAACCAGTGATGAACACTGAAGCTTTCTTT	CASSLEPVMNTEAFF
.	TRBV27	TRBD2	TRBJ2-2	TGTGCCAGCACCCCTCCACGCGGGAGATTTGGCACCGGGGAGCTGTTTTTT	CASTPPRGRFGTGELFF
.	TRBV15	TRBD1	TRBJ2-5	TGTGCCACCAGCAAAGACAGGGGGCAAGAGACCCAGTACTTC	CATSKDRGQETQYF
once	TRBV28	.	TRBJ2-7	TGTGCCAGCAGTTTATCTCCCCGGGACGGGGCCCTCTTC	CASSLSPRDGALF
.	TRBV5-1	.	TRBJ1-1	TGCGCCAGCAGCTCACGCGGACAGCGTAGCACTGAAGCTTTCTTT	CASSSRGQRSTEAFF
.	TRBV4-2	TRBD2	TRBJ2-1	TGTGCCAGCAGCCAAGATGTCGGGAGGGAGATATACAATGAGCAGTTCTTC	CASSQDVGREIYNEQFF
once	TRBV7-3	.	TRBJ2-2	TGTGCCAGCGGGGTGCCGAACACCGGGGAGCTGTTTTTT	CASGVPNTGELFF
.	TRBV27	.	TRBJ1-2	TGTGCCAGCAGTTTATTTCCGGGGCATTACTATGGCTACACCTTC	CASSLFPGHYYGYTF
.	TRBV18	.	TRBJ2-3	TGTGCCAGCTCACCACCGGTCCCGGTAGCTAGCACAGATACGCAGTATTTT	CASSPPVPVASTDTQYF
.	TRBV6-1	.	TRBJ2-1	TGTGCCAGCAGTGAAAGGACGGACCTCTGGCAGTTCTTC	CASSERTDLWQFF
.	TRBV29-1	.	TRBJ1-1	TGCAGCGTTGAGAGACGAGCAGAAGCTTTCTTT	CSVERRAEAFF
.	TRBV30	TRBD1	TRBJ1-4	TGTGCCTGGAGTAACTACCGGGACAGGGCTGAAAAACTGTTTTTT	CAWSNYRDRAEKLFF
.	TRBV11-2	.	TRBJ2-4	TGTGCCAGCAGCTTAGATGCCGTAGCCAAAAACATTCAGTACTTC	CASSLDAVAKNIQYF
.	TRBV29-1	.	TRBJ1-2	TGCAGCGTTATAAGGGGGAAGTATGGCTACACCTTC	CSVIRGKYGYTF
.	TRBV13	.	TRBJ2-7	TGTGCCAGCAGCACCGGACAAACAGACTACGAGCAGTACTTC	CASSTGQTDYEQYF
.	TRBV5-1	TRBD1	TRBJ1-5	TGCGCCAGCAGCCCGGACAGGATGGGCAATCAGCCCCAGCATTTT	CASSPDRMGNQPQHF
.	TRBV28	.	TRBJ2-1	TGTGCCAGCAGCAAGAGAATAGGGTCCAATGAGCAGTTCTTC	CASSKRIGSNEQFF
.	TRBV7-2	TRBD2	TRBJ2-7	TGTGCCAGCAGCTTAGCCGGGACTAGCGGGAGAAAGATCTCCTACGAGCAGTACTTC	CASSLAGTSGRKISYEQYF
.	TRBV29-1	.	TRBJ2-1	TGCAGCGTTGGACAAGCATCCTACAATGAGCAGTTCTTC	CSVGQASYNEQFF
.	TRBV19	.	TRBJ2-7	TGTGCCAGTAGTTCGCACCACTCAGGCTACGAGCAGTACTTC	CASSSHHSGYEQYF
once	TRBV30	TRBD1	TRBJ2-7	TGTGCCTGGAGTAAGACAGGGTCTTACGAGCAGTACTTC	CAWSKTGSYEQYF
.	TRBV28	.	TRBJ1-1	TGTGCCAGCAACCCGGGGCAAAACAGAGAAGCTTTCTTT	CASNPGQNREAFF
few	TRBV5-1	TRBD1	TRBJ2-7	TGCGCCAGCAAACTGACAGGGGTAACGGACGAGCAGTACTTC	CASKLTGVTDEQYF
.	TRBV14	.	TRBJ2-1	TGTGCCAGCAGCCAAGATTACGGCCAATGGGAGTTCTTC	CASSQDYGQWEFF
.	TRBV18	.	TRBJ2-7	TGTGCCAGCTCACCAACACGGGGGTACGAGCAGTACTTC	CASSPTRGYEQYF
.	TRBV5-1	.	TRBJ1-4	TGCGCCAGCAGGGAGACAGCAACTAATGAAAAACTGTTTTTT	CASRETATNEKLFF
.	TRBV2	.	TRBJ2-7	TGTGCCAGCAGTGAACAGGGAAACCTCTCCTACGAGCAGTACTTC	CASSEQGNLSYEQYF
.	TRBV27	.	TRBJ2-3	TGTGCCAGCAGTTTATTAATAGCGGCAGGCAATACGCAGTATTTT	CASSLLIAAGNTQYF
few	TRBV5-6	TRBD1	TRBJ1-1	TGTGCCAGCAGCTTAGAGACAGGGTTTTCGGCTGAAGCTTTCTTT	CASSLETGFSAEAFF
.	TRBV6-6	TRBD2	TRBJ2-7	TGTGCCAGCAGTTACACGGGACTAGCGCGTTCCTACGAGCAGTACTTC	CASSYTGLARSYEQYF
few	TRBV5-4	.	TRBJ2-3	TGTGCCAGCACCACGACTGTCGTCACAGATACGCAGTATTTT	CASTTTVVTDTQYF
few	TRBV28	.	TRBJ2-1	TGTGCCAGCAGTCCTCCCATGGCCCTCAGGTTTTATCAGTTCTTC	CASSPPMALRFYQFF
.	TRBV15	.	TRBJ1-4	TGTGCCACCAGCTTCGGGACCGCCTCTTTAGGAGAAAAACTGTTTTTT	CATSFGTASLGEKLFF
.	TRBV5-6	TRBD1	TRBJ1-4	TGTGCCAGCAGCTTTGCCGGGACAGGGAGGGAAAAACTGTTTTTT	CASSFAGTGREKLFF
.	TRBV5-5	TRBD2	TRBJ2-7	TGTGCCAGCAGCTACGAGAGCGGGAGCTCCTACGAGCAGTACTTC	CASSYESGSSYEQYF
few	TRBV7-9	TRBD2	TRBJ2-7	TGTGCCGGCGCGGGGGGCACCTACGAGCAGTACTTC	CAGAGGTYEQYF
.	TRBV7-2	.	TRBJ1-1	TGTGCCAGCACCCCAATGCCCGGGAACACTGAAGCTTTCTTT	CASTPMPGNTEAFF
few	TRBV18	.	TRBJ2-5	TGTGCCAGCTCACTCCGGACGGCCCGCCAAGAGACCCAGTACTTC	CASSLRTARQETQYF
few	TRBV15	.	TRBJ2-5	TGTGCCACCAGCAGAGCGTTTGCGGGTTGGCAAGAGACCCAGTACTTC	CATSRAFAGWQETQYF
.	TRBV5-1	.	TRBJ2-5	TGCGCCAGCACGGGGGACCAAGAGACCCAGTACTTC	CASTGDQETQYF
.	TRBV5-1	TRBD1	TRBJ2-3	TGCGCCAGCAGCTCGTTTCAAGACAGGGCAGATACGCAGTATTTT	CASSSFQDRADTQYF